The clone carrying this T cell receptor beta chain occurred once. Its cognate antigen is unknown. Germline CDR1 is SGHVS and CDR2 is FNYEAQ. Between the trimmed V and J ends, which lost 2 bases and 2 bases, there was a span of 15 bases. The CDR3 runs to 16 residues. This sample stems from a study of cytomegalovirus exposure and HLA in healthy donors. About the research overall: Genotyping showed approximately 81% of 350 to 400 donors falling in the Caucasian-associated ancestry cluster. Points from the study as a whole: Published work reported that the classifier diagnosed cytomegalovirus status with high specificity and sensitivity. The study found most TCR sequences rare, yet found some public TCRs in many donors.

The PCR used 60 Vbeta and 13 Jbeta primers. Repertoires were generated with immunoSEQ multiplex PCR, while TCRdb's copy carries only in-frame clones and drops some. The table includes 95,000 to 130,000 clones, roughly 79% detected once. Material for sequencing was PBMCs. The chain carries TRBV7-6 and TRBJ1-2; D is unclear. The TCR comes from a young woman in good health and CMV-seronegative. CDR3 DNA: TGTGCCAGCAGCTTATTGGGTGGCAGACACAACTATGGCTACACCTTC. Its protein product is CASSLLGGRHNYGYTF.